This entry lists 22 T cell receptor beta chains sequenced from one sample in a study of identical twins. TCRdb passed the 5' RACE reads through MiXCR, listing each CDR3 protein once. Of some 500,000 distinct CDR3 sequences listed, about 20% are singletons. The data also belong to a second study, concerning T cells expressing NK-cell markers.

Sequenced sample: CD4+ T cells sorted from blood. Receptors originate from a woman younger than 35 in good health.

This clonotype turned up a few times. One end of the junction does not line up with germline, which may come from a read error. The J gene is TRBJ2-7, the V gene TRBV6-5, with 10 bases aligning to TRBD1. Germline V gene data show CDR1 as MNHEY and CDR2 as SVGAGI. The CDR3 consists of 13 residues. The CDR3 loop reads CASSNNFRDRGVF. DNA for the CDR3: TGTGCCAGCAGTAACAACTTTAGGGACAGGGGCGTTTTC.

The chain employs TRBV20-1 and TRBJ2-3, with a possible D match to TRBD2 (6 bases). V lost 3 bases and J 5 bases, leaving 12 bases between the germline ends. Germline lookup yields CDR1 DFQATT and CDR2 SNEGSKA (reference sequence). CDR3 length equals 13 residues. CDR3 DNA sequence: TGCAGTGCTAGGAGGACTATGGGAGATACGCAGTATTTT. Translated, it gives CSARRTMGDTQYF.

Only a few counts were recorded for this clonotype. The genes are TRBV20-1 and TRBJ1-4, with D possibly TRBD1 on 6 matching bases. Per the germline V gene, CDR1 is DFQATT and CDR2 is SNEGSKA (reference sequence). This CDR3 has 15 residues. Trimming cost V 3 bases and J 8 bases, with 19 bases left between them. CDR3 nucleotides: TGCAGTGCTAGGGAGCACAGGGCGGTAATCGAAAAACTGTTTTTT. It is translated as CSAREHRAVIEKLFF.

This clonotype was seen only once. The J gene is TRBJ2-1, the V gene TRBV5-8, with TRBD2 matching over 7 bases. CDR3 length equals 13 residues. J gave up 5 bases and V 9 bases, and 8 bases lay outside the gene matches. Germline CDR1 is SGHTS and CDR2 is YDEGEE. Written as DNA, the CDR3 is TGTGCCATGAGCTCCGGGGGGAACAATGAGCAGTTCTTC. It is translated as CAMSSGGNNEQFF.

The gene calls are TRBV12-3 or TRBV12-4 and TRBJ2-7, with a weak D call TRBD1 (5 bases). V was pared by 5 bases and J by 1 base, with 9 bases between. The CDR3 loop spans 13 amino acids. For the CDR3, the DNA is TGTGCCAGCAGTCAACAGGTTTCCTACGAGCAGTACTTC. Protein sequence: CASSQQVSYEQYF.

This clonotype was recorded a few times. This rearrangement joins TRBV2 to TRBJ2-7; D is possibly TRBD2 (6 bases). CDR1 and CDR2 from the germline V gene are SNHLY and FYNNEI. The CDR3 length is 10 residues. Deletions cut 8 bases from V and 12 bases from J, with 14 bases between. Written as DNA, the CDR3 is TGTGCCAGCCAGACTAGTCAGTTGTACTTC. As protein: CASQTSQLYF.

The gene calls are TRBV4-2 and TRBJ1-2; no definite D call. The CDR3 loop spans 13 amino acids. Germline lookup yields CDR1 LGHNA and CDR2 YNFKEQ. V lost 0 bases to trimming and J lost 4 bases, with 6 bases between them. CDR3 loop: CASSQDRSYGYTF. The CDR3, as DNA: TGTGCCAGCAGCCAAGATAGATCCTATGGCTACACCTTC.

This clonotype came up a few times. The rearrangement uses TRBV5-1 and TRBJ2-5; TRBD2 agrees at 11 bases. Germline CDR1 SGHRS, CDR2 YFSETQ. The V gene end was trimmed by 2 bases and the J gene end by 5 bases; junction bases not matched to a gene: 8. The CDR3 is 16 residues long. CDR3 in amino acids: CASSFTSGSQSETQYF. CDR3 DNA: TGCGCCAGCAGCTTTACTAGCGGGAGTCAGTCGGAGACCCAGTACTTC.

This clonotype appeared a few times. V is TRBV20-1 and J is TRBJ2-7; D call uncertain. V lost 3 bases and J lost 3, with 6 bases in between. CDR3 size: 11 residues. Germline V gene sequence: CDR1 DFQATT, CDR2 SNEGSKA (reference sequence). DNA of the CDR3: TGCAGTGCTAGTAGATACTACGAGCAGTACTTC. It yields the protein CSASRYYEQYF.

This clonotype was found a few times. The V and J genes are TRBV12-3 or TRBV12-4 and TRBJ2-7; 9 bases map to TRBD1. This CDR3 is built from 15 residues. The ends lost 10 bases at V and 7 bases at J; junction bases unmatched: 17. CDR3 in amino acids: CATSYGTGRGGEQYF. The DNA for the CDR3 is TGTGCCACCTCCTATGGGACAGGGAGAGGGGGAGAGCAGTACTTC.

The chain employs TRBV7-9 and TRBJ2-7; the match to TRBD2 covers 9 bases. V gave up 1 base and J gave up 3 bases; unmatched junction bases: 4. This CDR3 is built from 15 residues. Germline loops: CDR1 SEHNR, CDR2 FQNEAQ (reference sequence). Here the CDR3 reads CASSLVRSGSYEQYF. Here the CDR3 DNA reads TGTGCCAGCAGCTTAGTGCGTAGCGGGAGCTACGAGCAGTACTTC.

The rearrangement uses TRBV7-6 and TRBJ2-1; 11 bases match TRBD2. This CDR3 is 19 amino acids long. V lost 3 bases, J lost 1 base, and 11 bases stayed unmatched. From germline, CDR1 is SGHVS and CDR2 FNYEAQ. The CDR3 protein is CASSFVPTTSGTSYNEQFF. In nucleotides, the CDR3 is TGTGCCAGCAGCTTCGTACCCACGACTAGCGGGACTTCCTACAATGAGCAGTTCTTC.

This clonotype was seen many times. This chain links TRBV10-3 with TRBJ2-7; D unclear. The V and J ends lost 6 bases and 5 bases respectively, with 17 bases between them. The CDR3 consists of 14 residues. Germline CDR1 is ENHRY and CDR2 is SYGVKD. In DNA, the CDR3 is TGTGCCATCAGGGGGTCCGGGTCAAGGGACGAGCAGTACTTC. Protein: CAIRGSGSRDEQYF.

This clonotype was counted between two and nine times. The chain couples TRBV20-1 to TRBJ2-3; 8 bases fit TRBD2. CDR3 size: 15 residues. J lost 0 bases, V lost 5 bases, and 7 bases had no gene match. Germline values: CDR1 DFQATT, CDR2 SNEGSKA (reference sequence). The CDR3 DNA follows: TGCAGTGCTGGTCGCGGGGGGACAAGCACAGATACGCAGTATTTT. Translated: CSAGRGGTSTDTQYF.

In this sample, this clonotype turned up many times. This chain joins TRBV12-3 or TRBV12-4 and TRBJ2-7; tentatively, D is TRBD2 (5 bases). The CDR3 is 13 residues long. V was clipped by 5 bases and J by 5 bases, with 13 bases between them. The CDR3 DNA reads as TGTGCCAGCAGTCCTAACAGCGGCCACGAGCAGTACTTC. It codes for CASSPNSGHEQYF.

This clonotype was seen ten or more times. This sequence joins TRBV20-1 and TRBJ2-1, with 11 nucleotides matching TRBD2. The CDR3 has 15 amino acids. Germline-derived CDR1 and CDR2 are DFQATT and SNEGSKA (reference sequence). The trim removed 5 bases at V and 7 bases at J, leaving 10 bases unmatched. The CDR3 loop reads CSAETSGGKMNEQFF. CDR3 DNA: TGCAGTGCTGAAACTAGCGGGGGCAAAATGAATGAGCAGTTCTTC.

At least ten counts were recorded for this clonotype. The chain is built from TRBV12-3 or TRBV12-4 and TRBJ1-1; D may be TRBD1 (6 bases). V lost 6 bases and J lost 4, with 15 bases in between. The CDR3 runs 14 residues. CDR3 loop: CASSLQTGGTEAFF. The CDR3 nucleotides read TGTGCCAGCAGCCTCCAGACAGGCGGCACTGAAGCTTTCTTT.

This clonotype was recorded at least ten times. J is TRBJ2-1 and V is TRBV29-1, with TRBD2 matching over 11 bases. Germline CDR1 and CDR2: SQVTM and ANQGSEA. The CDR3 contains 14 residues. The ends lost 5 bases at V and 8 bases at J; junction bases unmatched: 8. The DNA of the CDR3 is TGCAGCGTTATCTTACTAGCGGGAGTCCATGAGCAGTTCTTC. Translated, it gives CSVILLAGVHEQFF.

The gene calls are TRBV5-1 and TRBJ2-3, with TRBD1 matching 9 bases. This CDR3 spans 14 amino acids. V trimming: 4 bases; J trimming: 5 bases; junction bases outside the gene matches: 5. CDR1 is SGHRS and CDR2 is YFSETQ in the germline V gene. This CDR3 is CASSMGQGRDTQYF. CDR3 DNA sequence: TGCGCCAGCAGCATGGGACAGGGTCGAGATACGCAGTATTTT.

The chain carries TRBV7-9 and TRBJ2-1; weak D call: TRBD2 (5 bases). Deletions cut 2 bases from V and 7 bases from J, with 12 bases between. The CDR3 is 14 amino acids. Germline lookup yields CDR1 SEHNR and CDR2 FQNEAQ (reference sequence). Here the CDR3 DNA reads TGTGCCAGCAGCTTAATGGGAGAGAGGAATGAGCAGTTCTTC. This encodes CASSLMGERNEQFF. The whole variable domain, filled in from reference TRBV7-9 and TRBJ2-1, reads DTGVSQNPRHKITKRGQNVTFRCDPISEHNRLYWYRQTLGQGPEFLTYFQNEAQLEKSRLLSDRFSAERPKGSFSTLEIQRTEQGDSAMYLCASSLMGERNEQFFGPGTRLTVL.

The chain has TRBV5-4 and TRBJ2-5; tentatively, D is TRBD1 (7 bases). Germline CDR1 reads SGHNT; CDR2 reads YYREEE (reference sequence). The CDR3 is 15 amino acids. The V end lost 1 base, the J end lost 5 bases, and 15 bases lay between the germline ends. CDR3 residues: CASSLSGGLGETQYF. Here the CDR3 DNA reads TGTGCCAGCAGCTTGTCAGGGGGGCTGGGGGAGACCCAGTACTTC.

The chain joins TRBV5-4 to TRBJ2-1, with D possibly matching TRBD1 (7 bases). The CDR3 loop spans 15 amino acids. Trimming cost V 7 bases and J 8 bases, with 22 bases left between them. Germline-derived CDR1 and CDR2 are SGHNT and YYREEE (reference sequence). The CDR3 sequence: CASGPGGTVIDEQFF. The CDR3 DNA sequence: TGTGCCAGCGGCCCTGGAGGGACAGTTATCGATGAGCAGTTCTTC.